These 15 T cell receptor beta chains were all obtained from the same sample, sequenced in a study of blood T cell repertoires in COVID-19. Data came from immunoSEQ multiplex PCR; TCRdb stores just in-frame clones and leaves some out. The table has about 38,000 clones, around four fifths seen once. Sequenced input: peripheral blood. Receptors were obtained from a man between 60 and 75 years old with COVID-19, enrolled during active disease.

This chain's CDR3 is CATSRGLTGDEQFF. The CDR3 DNA reads as TGTGCCACCAGCAGGGGCCTCACAGGCGATGAGCAGTTCTTC. This chain joins TRBV15 and TRBJ2-1, with D perhaps TRBD1 (5 bases). This CDR3 is built from 14 residues. V lost 3 bases to trimming and J lost 8 bases, with 14 bases between them. Germline loops: CDR1 LNHNV, CDR2 YYDKDF (reference sequence).

The chain is built from TRBV10-3 and TRBJ1-1, with TRBD1 as a possible D gene (5 bases). Germline CDR1 ENHRY, CDR2 SYGVKD. The CDR3 spans 13 residues. Trimming cost V 3 bases and J 4 bases, with 9 bases left between them. The CDR3 coding sequence is TGTGCCATCAGTGAAGGAGGGACCACTGAAGCTTTCTTT. It yields the protein CAISEGGTTEAFF.

The chain employs TRBV27 and TRBJ2-7; 13 bases align to TRBD2. The V and J ends lost 6 bases and 6 bases, in that order; junction bases with no gene match: 11. This CDR3 has 16 amino acids. CDR1 and CDR2 (germline): MNHEY, SMNVEV (reference sequence). The CDR3 reads CASSWDTTSGRGEQYF. The CDR3 nucleotides read TGTGCCAGCAGCTGGGACACCACTAGCGGGAGGGGCGAGCAGTACTTC.

The rearrangement links TRBV19 to TRBJ1-2, with 7 bases matching TRBD1. The CDR3 loop spans 13 amino acids. CDR1 LNHDA and CDR2 SQIVND come from the germline V gene (reference sequence). V dropped 3 bases and J dropped 4; count of bases not matched to a gene: 2. CDR3 nucleotide sequence: TGTGCCAGTAGTATGCAGGGGGGCTATGGCTACACCTTC. The encoded protein is CASSMQGGYGYTF.

This chain joins TRBV6-2 or TRBV6-3 and TRBJ2-2; 11 bases match TRBD2. CDR3 size: 15 residues. Germline V gives CDR1 MNHEY, CDR2 SVGEGT. Trimming cost V 2 bases and J 6 bases; bases outside gene matches: 2. In DNA, the CDR3 is TGTGCCAGCAGTTACGTAGCGGGAGGGGCCGGGGAGCTGTTTTTT. It codes for CASSYVAGGAGELFF.

This clone appeared once. J is TRBJ1-1 and V is TRBV6-5; 9 positions match TRBD1. The junction had 6 bases not matched to a gene; V was cut back by 8 bases and J by 2 bases. This CDR3 comprises 14 residues. Germline CDR1 reads MNHEY; CDR2 reads SVGAGI. The CDR3 nucleotides read TGTGCCAGCCGGCGGACAGGGGTTAACACTGAAGCTTTCTTT. It is translated as CASRRTGVNTEAFF.

The rearrangement links TRBV20-1 to TRBJ1-2; D perhaps matches TRBD1 (5 bases). Per the germline V gene, CDR1 is DFQATT and CDR2 is SNEGSKA (reference sequence). The CDR3 consists of 11 residues. The germline V and J ends were trimmed by 4 bases and 4 bases, with 7 bases remaining between them. CDR3 bases: TGCAGTGCTATCGGGGGCTATGGCTACACCTTC. Amino acids: CSAIGGYGYTF.

The V and J genes are TRBV5-1 and TRBJ1-2, with 8 nucleotides matching TRBD1. Per the germline V gene, CDR1 is SGHRS and CDR2 is YFSETQ. The CDR3 runs to 14 residues. V dropped 0 bases and J dropped 6; count of bases not matched to a gene: 4. In DNA, the CDR3 is TGCGCCAGCAGCTTGGCAGGGGGCAAGGATGGCTACACCTTC. It encodes CASSLAGGKDGYTF.

This clone was found a few times. The chain uses TRBV5-1 and TRBJ2-5; D might be TRBD1 (5 bases). V was shortened by 0 bases and J by 4 bases, with 10 bases between the two germline ends. The CDR3 runs 14 residues. Germline V gene lookup returns CDR1 SGHRS and CDR2 YFSETQ. The CDR3 region is CASSLGGRGETQYF. For the CDR3, the DNA is TGCGCCAGCAGCTTGGGAGGTAGGGGAGAGACCCAGTACTTC.

This clone was observed a few times. This sequence joins TRBV18 and TRBJ1-5; D remains ambiguous. Germline V gene sequence: CDR1 KGHSH, CDR2 LQKENI. V was pared by 2 bases and J by 2 bases, with 10 bases between. This CDR3 spans 15 amino acids. CDR3 coding DNA: TGTGCCAGCTCACCAAGGATCCGGGGCAATCAGCCCCAGCATTTT. Protein: CASSPRIRGNQPQHF.

V gene TRBV28 combines with J gene TRBJ2-1; no firm D call. The CDR3 consists of 13 residues. Germline CDR1 and CDR2: MDHEN and SYDVKM. V was shortened by 6 bases and J by 0 bases, with 6 bases between the two germline ends. CDR3 in amino acids: CASRRNSYNEQFF. CDR3 in DNA: TGTGCCAGCAGGAGAAACTCCTACAATGAGCAGTTCTTC. Supplemented by reference TRBV28 and TRBJ2-1, the full variable domain reads DVKVTQSSRYLVKRTGEKVFLECVQDMDHENMFWYRQDPGLGLRLIYFSYDVKMKEKGDIPEGYSVSREKKERFSLILESASTNQTSMYLCASRRNSYNEQFFGPGTRLTVL.

The chain has TRBV28 and TRBJ2-1; tentative D call: TRBD2 (5 bases). Deletions cut 3 bases from V and 10 bases from J, with 7 bases between. The CDR3 totals 11 residues. Germline values: CDR1 MDHEN, CDR2 SYDVKM. The CDR3 region has the DNA TGTGCCAGCAGTTTTAGGGAGGAGCAGTTCTTC. This gives the protein CASSFREEQFF.

This clone has only one observation. The chain employs TRBV24-1 and TRBJ2-3; tentatively, D is TRBD1 (7 bases). V shed 7 bases and J shed 7 bases, with 11 bases lying between them. Germline-derived CDR1 and CDR2 are KGHDR and SFDVKD. This CDR3 has 12 residues. The CDR3 reads CATSQGGYTQYF. DNA for the CDR3: TGTGCCACCAGCCAGGGGGGTTATACGCAGTATTTT.

Concerning this clone: A junction boundary mismatches the germline segment, possibly from a read error. This rearrangement joins TRBV28 to TRBJ2-7; D perhaps matches TRBD2 (7 bases). This CDR3 contains 13 residues. Germline V gene data show CDR1 as MDHEN and CDR2 as SYDVKM. CDR3 region: CASTLGGGYEQYF. DNA for the CDR3: TGTGCCAGCACTTTAGGGGGGGGGTACGAGCAGTACTTC.

V is TRBV21-1 and J is TRBJ1-2. TRBV21-1 is annotated as a pseudogene. CDR3 length: 17 residues. In DNA, the CDR3 is TGTGCCAGCAGCAAAGGGCCCCCCGGCACCCCGAGGGATGGCTACACCTTC. It codes for CASSKGPPGTPRDGYTF.